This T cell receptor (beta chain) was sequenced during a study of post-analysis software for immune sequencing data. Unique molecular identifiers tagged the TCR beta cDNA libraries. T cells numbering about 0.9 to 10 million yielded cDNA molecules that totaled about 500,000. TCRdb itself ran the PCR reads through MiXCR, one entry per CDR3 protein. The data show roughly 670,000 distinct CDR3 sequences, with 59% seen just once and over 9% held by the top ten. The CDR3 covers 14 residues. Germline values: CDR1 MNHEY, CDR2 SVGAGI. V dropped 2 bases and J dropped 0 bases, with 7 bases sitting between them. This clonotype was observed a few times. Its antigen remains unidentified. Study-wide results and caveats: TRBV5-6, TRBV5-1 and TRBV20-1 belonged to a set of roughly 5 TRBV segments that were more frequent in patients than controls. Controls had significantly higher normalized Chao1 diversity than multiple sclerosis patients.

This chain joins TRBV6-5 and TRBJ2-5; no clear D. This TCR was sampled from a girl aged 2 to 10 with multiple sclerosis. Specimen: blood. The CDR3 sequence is CASSYGSHQETQYF. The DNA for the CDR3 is TGTGCCAGCAGTTACGGAAGCCACCAAGAGACCCAGTACTTC.